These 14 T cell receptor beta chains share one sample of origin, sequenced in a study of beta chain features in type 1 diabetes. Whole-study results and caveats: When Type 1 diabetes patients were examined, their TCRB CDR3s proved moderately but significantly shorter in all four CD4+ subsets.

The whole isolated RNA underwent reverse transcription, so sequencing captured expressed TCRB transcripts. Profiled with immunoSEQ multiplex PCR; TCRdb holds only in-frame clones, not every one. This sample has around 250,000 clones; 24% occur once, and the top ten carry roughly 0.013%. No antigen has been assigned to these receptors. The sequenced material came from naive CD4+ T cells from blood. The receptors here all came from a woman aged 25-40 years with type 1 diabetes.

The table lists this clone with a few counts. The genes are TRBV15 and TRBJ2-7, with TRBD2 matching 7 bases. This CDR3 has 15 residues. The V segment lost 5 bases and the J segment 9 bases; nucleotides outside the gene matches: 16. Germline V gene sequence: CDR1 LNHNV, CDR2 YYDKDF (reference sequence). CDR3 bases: TGTGCCACCAGCCCCAGAGTAGGCGGGAGCGACGTGCAGTACTTC. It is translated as CATSPRVGGSDVQYF. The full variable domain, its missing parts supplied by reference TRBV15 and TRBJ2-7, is DAMVIQNPRYQVTQFGKPVTLSCSQTLNHNVMYWYQQKSSQAPKLLFHYYDKDFNNEADTPDNFQSRRPNTSFCFLDIRSPGLGDTAMYLCATSPRVGGSDVQYFGPGTRLTVT.

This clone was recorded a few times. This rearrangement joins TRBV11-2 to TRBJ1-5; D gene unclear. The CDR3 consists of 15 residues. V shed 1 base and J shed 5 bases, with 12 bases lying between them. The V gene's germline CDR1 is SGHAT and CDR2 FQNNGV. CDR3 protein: CASSLGNSGYQPQHF. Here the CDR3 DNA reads TGTGCCAGCAGCTTAGGGAATTCGGGGTATCAGCCCCAGCATTTT.

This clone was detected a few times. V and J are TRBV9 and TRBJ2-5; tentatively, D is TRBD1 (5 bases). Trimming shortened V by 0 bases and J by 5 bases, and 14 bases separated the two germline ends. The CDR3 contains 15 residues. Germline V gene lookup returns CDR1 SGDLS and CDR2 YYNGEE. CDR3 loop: CASSVGAAKGETQYF. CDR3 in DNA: TGTGCCAGCAGCGTAGGGGCGGCAAAGGGGGAGACCCAGTACTTC. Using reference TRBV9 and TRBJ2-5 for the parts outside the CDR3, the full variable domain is DSGVTQTPKHLITATGQRVTLRCSPRSGDLSVYWYQQSLDQGLQFLIQYYNGEERAKGNILERFSAQQFPDLHSELNLSSLELGDSALYFCASSVGAAKGETQYFGPGTRLLVL.

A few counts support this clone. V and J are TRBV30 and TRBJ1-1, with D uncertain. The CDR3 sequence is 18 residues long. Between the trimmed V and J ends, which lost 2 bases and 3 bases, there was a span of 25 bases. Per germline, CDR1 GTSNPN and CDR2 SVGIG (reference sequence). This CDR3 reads CAWSLLPTVLVLDTEAFF. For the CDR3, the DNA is TGTGCCTGGAGTCTCCTACCCACTGTATTGGTCCTGGACACTGAAGCTTTCTTT.

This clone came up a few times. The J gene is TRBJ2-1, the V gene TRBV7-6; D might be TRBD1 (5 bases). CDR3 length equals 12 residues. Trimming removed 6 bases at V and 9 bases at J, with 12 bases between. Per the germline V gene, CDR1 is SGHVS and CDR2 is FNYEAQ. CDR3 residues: CASSRDRGEQFF. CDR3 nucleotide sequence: TGTGCCAGCAGTCGTGATAGGGGTGAGCAGTTCTTC.

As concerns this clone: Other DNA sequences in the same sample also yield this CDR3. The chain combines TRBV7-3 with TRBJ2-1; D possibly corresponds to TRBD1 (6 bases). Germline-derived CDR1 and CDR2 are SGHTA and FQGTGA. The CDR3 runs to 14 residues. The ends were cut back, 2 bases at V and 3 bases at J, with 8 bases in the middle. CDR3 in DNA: TGTGCCAGCAGCTTAGGGGGCAGCTACAATGAGCAGTTCTTC. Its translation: CASSLGGSYNEQFF.

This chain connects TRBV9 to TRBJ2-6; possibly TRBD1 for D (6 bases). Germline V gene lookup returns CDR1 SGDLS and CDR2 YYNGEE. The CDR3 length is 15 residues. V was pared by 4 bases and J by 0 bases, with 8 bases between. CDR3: CASSRDNSGANVLTF. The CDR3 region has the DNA TGTGCCAGCAGCCGGGACAACTCTGGGGCCAACGTCCTGACTTTC.

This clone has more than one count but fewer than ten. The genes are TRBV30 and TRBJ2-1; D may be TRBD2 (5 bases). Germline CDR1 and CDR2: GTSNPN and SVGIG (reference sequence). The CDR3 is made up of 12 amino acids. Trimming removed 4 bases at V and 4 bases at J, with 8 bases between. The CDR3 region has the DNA TGTGCCTGGACTAGCAGATACAATGAGCAGTTCTTC. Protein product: CAWTSRYNEQFF.

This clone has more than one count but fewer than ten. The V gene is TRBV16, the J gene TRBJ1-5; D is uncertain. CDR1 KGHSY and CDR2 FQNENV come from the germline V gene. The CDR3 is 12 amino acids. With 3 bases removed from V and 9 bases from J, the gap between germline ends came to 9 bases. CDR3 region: CASSQGVLPQHF. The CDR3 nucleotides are TGTGCCAGCAGCCAGGGCGTGCTGCCCCAGCATTTT.

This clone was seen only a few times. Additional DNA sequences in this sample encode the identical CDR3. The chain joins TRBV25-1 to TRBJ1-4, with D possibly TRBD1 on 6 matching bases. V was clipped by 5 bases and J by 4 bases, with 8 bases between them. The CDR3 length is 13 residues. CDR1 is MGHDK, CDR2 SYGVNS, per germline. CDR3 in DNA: TGTGCCAGCAGTCGACAGGATAATGAAAAACTGTTTTTT. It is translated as CASSRQDNEKLFF. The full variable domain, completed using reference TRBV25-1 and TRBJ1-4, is EADIYQTPRYLVIGTGKKITLECSQTMGHDKMYWYQQDPGMELHLIHYSYGVNSTEKGDLSSESTVSRIRTEHFPLTLESARPSHTSQYLCASSRQDNEKLFFGSGTQLSVL.

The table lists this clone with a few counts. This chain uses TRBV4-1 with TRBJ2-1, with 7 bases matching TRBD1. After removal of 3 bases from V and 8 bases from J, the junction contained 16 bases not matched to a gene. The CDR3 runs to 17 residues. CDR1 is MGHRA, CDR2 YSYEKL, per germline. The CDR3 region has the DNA TGCGCCAGCAGCCAGGGACAGCGGTTTTCCCCACGGGATGAGCAGTTCTTC. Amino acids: CASSQGQRFSPRDEQFF.

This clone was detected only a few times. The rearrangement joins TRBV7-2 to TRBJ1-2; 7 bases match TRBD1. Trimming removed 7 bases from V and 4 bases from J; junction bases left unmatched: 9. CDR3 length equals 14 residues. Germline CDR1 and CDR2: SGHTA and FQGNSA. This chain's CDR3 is CASTLHRGGYGYTF. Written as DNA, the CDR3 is TGTGCCAGCACCCTTCACAGGGGAGGCTATGGCTACACCTTC.

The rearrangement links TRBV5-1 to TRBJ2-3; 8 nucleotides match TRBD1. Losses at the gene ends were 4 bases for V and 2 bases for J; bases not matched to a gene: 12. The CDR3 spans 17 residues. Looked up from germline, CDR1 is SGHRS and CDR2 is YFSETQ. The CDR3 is CASSPLTGASTTDTQYF. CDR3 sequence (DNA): TGCGCCAGCAGCCCTTTGACAGGGGCTTCGACCACAGATACGCAGTATTTT. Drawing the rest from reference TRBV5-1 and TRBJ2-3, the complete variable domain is KAGVTQTPRYLIKTRGQQVTLSCSPISGHRSVSWYQQTPGQGLQFLFEYFSETQRNKGNFPGRFSGRQFSNSRSEMNVSTLELGDSALYLCASSPLTGASTTDTQYFGPGTRLTVL.

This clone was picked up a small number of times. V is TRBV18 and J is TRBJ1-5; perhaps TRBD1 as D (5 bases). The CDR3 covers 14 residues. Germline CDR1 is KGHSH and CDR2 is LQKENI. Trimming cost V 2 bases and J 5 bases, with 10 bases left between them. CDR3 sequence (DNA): TGTGCCAGCTCACCAGTCCCGGGGGATCAGCCCCAGCATTTT. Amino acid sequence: CASSPVPGDQPQHF.